Sequencing of this TCR beta chain was carried out in a study of cytomegalovirus exposure and HLA in healthy donors. Looking at the study overall: As an earlier analysis found, about 179 million T cells yielded 117 million unique TCR beta sequences.

Per germline, CDR1 SEHNR and CDR2 FQNEAQ (reference sequence). The CDR3 extends over 16 amino acids. The J segment lost 5 bases and the V segment lost 5 bases, leaving 9 bases of the junction unmatched. Use of 60 Vbeta and 13 Jbeta primers characterized the PCR. TCRdb keeps only in-frame clones here, not all; method: immunoSEQ multiplex PCR. This sample has a few hundred thousand clones, with about 93% found just once. This sequence joins TRBV7-9 and TRBJ2-5, with TRBD2 matching over 12 bases. The TCR comes from a girl aged 2-10 years in good health and CMV-seronegative. The sequenced sample was PBMCs. Here the CDR3 DNA reads TGTGCCAGCAGCCAGACTAGCGGGAGAACTAGGGAGACCCAGTACTTC. It codes for CASSQTSGRTRETQYF. The full variable domain, in which reference TRBV7-9 and TRBJ2-5 provide the parts outside the CDR3, is DTGVSQNPRHKITKRGQNVTFRCDPISEHNRLYWYRQTLGQGPEFLTYFQNEAQLEKSRLLSDRFSAERPKGSFSTLEIQRTEQGDSAMYLCASSQTSGRTRETQYFGPGTRLLVL.